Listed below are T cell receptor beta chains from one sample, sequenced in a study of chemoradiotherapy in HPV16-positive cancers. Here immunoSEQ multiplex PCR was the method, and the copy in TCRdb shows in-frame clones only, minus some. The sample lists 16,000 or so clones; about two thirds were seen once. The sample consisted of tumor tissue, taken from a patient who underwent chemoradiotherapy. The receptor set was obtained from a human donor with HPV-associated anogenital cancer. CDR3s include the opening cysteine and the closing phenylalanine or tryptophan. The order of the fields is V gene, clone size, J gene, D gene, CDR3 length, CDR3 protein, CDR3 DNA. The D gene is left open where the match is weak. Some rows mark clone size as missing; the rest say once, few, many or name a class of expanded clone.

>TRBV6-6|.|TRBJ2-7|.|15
CASSRDWGGFREQYF
TGTGCCAGCAGTAGGGACTGGGGTGGTTTCCGGGAGCAGTACTTC
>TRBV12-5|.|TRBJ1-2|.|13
CASGLQGADGYTF
TGTGCTAGTGGTTTGCAGGGCGCCGATGGCTACACCTTC
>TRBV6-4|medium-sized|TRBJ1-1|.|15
CASSDPDLLNTEAFF
TGTGCCAGCAGTGACCCTGACCTTCTGAACACTGAAGCTTTCTTT
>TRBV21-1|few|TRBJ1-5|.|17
CASSIWGKGDYNQPQHF
TGTGCCAGCAGCATATGGGGGAAGGGGGATTACAATCAGCCCCAGCATTTT
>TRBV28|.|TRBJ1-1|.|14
CASSLGPPNTEAFF
TGTGCCAGCAGTTTAGGGCCGCCGAACACTGAAGCTTTCTTT
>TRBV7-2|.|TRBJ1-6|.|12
CASSFTNSPLHF
TGTGCCAGCAGCTTTACCAATTCACCCCTCCACTTT
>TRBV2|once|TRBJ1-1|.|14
CASSENPGYTEAFF
TGTGCCAGCAGTGAAAACCCGGGATACACTGAAGCTTTCTTT
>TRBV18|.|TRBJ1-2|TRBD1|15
CASSPSGTADWGYTF
TGTGCCAGCTCCCCCTCCGGGACAGCCGATTGGGGCTACACCTTC
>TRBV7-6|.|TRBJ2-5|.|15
CASSPELVLAETQYF
TGTGCCAGCAGCCCGGAGCTAGTTCTCGCAGAGACCCAGTACTTC
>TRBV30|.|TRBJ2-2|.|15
CAWRRGALDTGELFF
TGTGCCTGGAGACGAGGGGCTCTGGACACCGGGGAGCTGTTTTTT
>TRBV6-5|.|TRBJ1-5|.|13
CASSYSKSQPQHF
TGTGCCAGCAGTTACTCGAAGTCTCAGCCCCAGCATTTT
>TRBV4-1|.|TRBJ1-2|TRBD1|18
CASSQGPGQVFANYGYTF
TGCGCCAGCAGCCAAGGGCCGGGACAGGTTTTTGCTAACTATGGCTACACCTTC
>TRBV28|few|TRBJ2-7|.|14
CASSSHTGSYEQYF
TGTGCCAGCAGCTCACATACAGGCTCCTACGAGCAGTACTTC
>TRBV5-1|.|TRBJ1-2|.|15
CASSPIWEANYGYTF
TGCGCCAGCAGCCCTATCTGGGAGGCCAACTATGGCTACACCTTC
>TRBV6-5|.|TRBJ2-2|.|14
CASSYSGGTGELFF
TGTGCCAGCAGTTACTCAGGGGGCACCGGGGAGCTGTTTTTT
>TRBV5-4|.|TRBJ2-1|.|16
CASSLGAGGVTNEQFF
TGTGCCAGCAGCTTGGGGGCAGGGGGGGTTACAAATGAGCAGTTCTTC
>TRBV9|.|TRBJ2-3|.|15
CASSESPRVPDTQYF
TGTGCCAGCAGCGAGAGTCCCAGGGTACCAGATACGCAGTATTTT
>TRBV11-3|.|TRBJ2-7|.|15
CASSPMAGGTYEQYF
TGTGCCAGCAGCCCAATGGCCGGGGGAACCTACGAGCAGTACTTC
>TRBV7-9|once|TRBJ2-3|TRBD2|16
CASSLNMRGGADTQYF
TGTGCCAGCAGCTTAAATATGCGGGGGGGAGCAGATACGCAGTATTTT
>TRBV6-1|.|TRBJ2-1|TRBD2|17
CAISESRASGDNNEQFF
TGTGCCATCAGTGAGTCGAGGGCTAGCGGGGACAACAATGAGCAGTTCTTC
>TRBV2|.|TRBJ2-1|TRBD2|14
CASEGLAGNNEQFF
TGTGCCAGCGAAGGACTAGCGGGCAACAATGAGCAGTTCTTC
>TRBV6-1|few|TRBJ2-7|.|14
CASSGGGLSYEQYF
TGTGCCAGCAGTGGGGGGGGCCTATCCTACGAGCAGTACTTC
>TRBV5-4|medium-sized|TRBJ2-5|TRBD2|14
CASSSAGGQETQYF
TGTGCCAGCAGCTCAGCGGGAGGACAGGAGACCCAGTACTTC
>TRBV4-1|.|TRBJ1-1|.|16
CASSQDFGFVNTEAFF
TGCGCCAGCAGCCAAGATTTTGGGTTCGTGAACACTGAAGCTTTCTTT
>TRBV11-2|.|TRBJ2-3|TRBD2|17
CASSLDASGGRGDTQYF
TGTGCCAGCAGCTTAGATGCTAGCGGGGGACGAGGAGATACGCAGTATTTT
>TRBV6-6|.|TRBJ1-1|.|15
CASSYSSGVPTEAFF
TGTGCCAGCAGTTACTCTTCCGGAGTCCCCACTGAAGCTTTCTTT
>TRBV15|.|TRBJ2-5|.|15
CATSSRDTTKRTQYF
TGTGCCACCAGCTCCCGGGACACTACCAAGAGGACCCAGTACTTC
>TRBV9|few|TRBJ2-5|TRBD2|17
CASSPRRGGPLQETQYF
TGTGCCAGCAGCCCCCGTAGGGGAGGGCCTCTCCAAGAGACCCAGTACTTC
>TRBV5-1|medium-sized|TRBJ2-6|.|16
CASSPDGDSGANVLTF
TGCGCCAGCAGCCCGGACGGCGACTCTGGGGCCAACGTCCTGACTTTC
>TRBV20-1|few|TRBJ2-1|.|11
CSAARLGEQFF
TGCAGTGCCGCCCGACTCGGAGAGCAGTTCTTC
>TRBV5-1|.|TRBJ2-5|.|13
CASSSGWQETQYF
TGCGCCAGCAGCTCTGGCTGGCAAGAGACCCAGTACTTC
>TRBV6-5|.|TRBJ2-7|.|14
CASSRTRGSYEQYF
TGTGCCAGCAGTCGCACCCGGGGGTCCTACGAGCAGTACTTC
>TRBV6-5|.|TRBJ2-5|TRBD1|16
CASSYTTGTGGETQYF
TGTGCCAGCAGTTACACAACCGGGACAGGGGGCGAGACCCAGTACTTC
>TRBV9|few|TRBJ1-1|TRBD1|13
CASSRQGMTEAFF
TGTGCCAGCAGCAGACAGGGGATGACTGAAGCTTTCTTT
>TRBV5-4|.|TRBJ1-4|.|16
CASSIRGRATNEKLFF
TGTGCCAGCAGTATTAGGGGAAGGGCAACTAATGAAAAACTGTTTTTT
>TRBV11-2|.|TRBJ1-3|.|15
CASSLFGGSGNTIYF
TGTGCCAGCAGCTTATTTGGGGGATCTGGAAACACCATATATTTT
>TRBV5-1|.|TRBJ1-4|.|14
CASSLGQINEKLFF
TGCGCCAGCAGCTTAGGACAGATTAATGAAAAACTGTTTTTT
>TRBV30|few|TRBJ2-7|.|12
CAWTGGTNEQYF
TGTGCCTGGACAGGAGGAACCAACGAGCAGTACTTC
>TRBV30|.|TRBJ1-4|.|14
CACMYSWGPEKLFF
TGTGCCTGTATGTATTCATGGGGGCCCGAAAAACTGTTTTTT
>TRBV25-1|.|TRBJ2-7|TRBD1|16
CASPKTPGQGLYEQYF
TGTGCCAGCCCTAAGACTCCGGGACAGGGGCTCTACGAGCAGTACTTC
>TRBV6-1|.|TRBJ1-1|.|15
CASSEWGAGNTEAFF
TGTGCCAGCAGTGAATGGGGGGCAGGGAACACTGAAGCTTTCTTT
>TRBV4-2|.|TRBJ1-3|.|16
CASSQLARPSGNTIYF
TGTGCCAGCAGCCAATTAGCACGCCCCTCTGGAAACACCATATATTTT
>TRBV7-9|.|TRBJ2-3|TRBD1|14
CASSQGQGRDTQYF
TGTGCCAGCAGCCAGGGACAGGGAAGGGATACGCAGTATTTT
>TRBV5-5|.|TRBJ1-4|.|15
CASSLAWDLNEKLFF
TGTGCCAGCAGCTTGGCCTGGGACTTAAATGAAAAACTGTTTTTT
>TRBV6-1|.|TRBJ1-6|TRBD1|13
CATRTGPNSPLHF
TGTGCCACCAGGACAGGACCCAATTCACCCCTCCACTTT
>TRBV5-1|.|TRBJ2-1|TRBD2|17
CASSLGASGRTYNEQFF
TGCGCCAGCAGCTTGGGGGCTAGCGGGAGGACCTACAATGAGCAGTTCTTC
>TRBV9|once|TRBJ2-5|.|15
CASSVISGVRETQYF
TGTGCCAGCAGCGTAATTTCTGGGGTCCGAGAGACCCAGTACTTC
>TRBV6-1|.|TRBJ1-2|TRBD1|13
CASREQGVAGYTF
TGTGCCAGCAGGGAACAGGGGGTAGCGGGCTACACCTTC
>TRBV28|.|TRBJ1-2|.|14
CASQPPGGGYGYTF
TGTGCCAGCCAACCGCCGGGGGGAGGCTATGGCTACACCTTC
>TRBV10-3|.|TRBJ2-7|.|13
CAINQPPTYEQYF
TGTGCCATCAATCAGCCCCCAACCTACGAGCAGTACTTC
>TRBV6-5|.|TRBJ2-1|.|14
CASSTLGPYNEQFF
TGTGCCAGCAGTACACTAGGCCCCTACAATGAGCAGTTCTTC
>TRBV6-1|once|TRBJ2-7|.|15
CASSEASGASYEQYF
TGTGCCAGCAGTGAAGCCTCAGGGGCCTCCTACGAGCAGTACTTC
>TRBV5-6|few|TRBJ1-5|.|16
CASSFYQGEVTQPQHF
TGTGCCAGCAGCTTCTACCAGGGAGAGGTCACTCAGCCCCAGCATTTT